This entry lists 30 T cell receptor beta chains sequenced from one sample in a study of blood T cell repertoires in COVID-19. Sequenced by immunoSEQ multiplex PCR; TCRdb stores in-frame clones only, minus some. The sample lists over 110,000 clones; nearly 85% were seen once. The sequencing input was PBMCs or T cells enriched from blood (not recorded which). The source of these receptors is a man aged 50 to 59 in a cohort exposed to, infected with or recovered from COVID-19 (not recorded which).

This sequence joins TRBV5-1 and TRBJ1-1; D possibly corresponds to TRBD1 (5 bases). This CDR3 region has 14 residues. V was cut by 5 bases and J by 1 base, with 12 bases left in between. The germline V gene encodes CDR1 SGHRS and CDR2 YFSETQ. DNA for the CDR3: TGCGCCAGCAGTTACGGGACTCAGAACACTGAAGCTTTCTTT. This sequence encodes CASSYGTQNTEAFF.

The chain recombines TRBV18 with TRBJ1-1; possible D gene TRBD1, 5 bases. The length of the CDR3 is 17 residues. With 6 bases removed from V and 1 base from J, the gap between germline ends came to 21 bases. Germline V CDR1 and CDR2: KGHSH, LQKENI. The chain's CDR3 is CASSRGTVRTSNTEAFF. Here the CDR3 DNA reads TGTGCCAGCTCCCGAGGGACTGTTCGTACCTCGAACACTGAAGCTTTCTTT.

This clone showed up just once. The CDR3 is CASSGSHSTSYEQYF. The CDR3 nucleotides read TGTGCCAGCAGCGGAAGCCACAGCACTTCCTACGAGCAGTACTTC. This rearrangement joins TRBV21-1 to TRBJ2-7; TRBD1 is taken as the D call from the table, unchecked against the DNA. TRBV21-1 is a listed pseudogene. The CDR3 is made up of 15 amino acids.

The genes are TRBV15 and TRBJ1-1; D call uncertain. The V and J ends lost 1 base and 3 bases respectively, with 12 bases between them. This CDR3 is built from 15 residues. Per the germline V gene, CDR1 is LNHNV and CDR2 is YYDKDF (reference sequence). CDR3 DNA: TGTGCCACCAGCAGAGTAGTCTTCCTAGACACTGAAGCTTTCTTT. Residues: CATSRVVFLDTEAFF.

V and J are TRBV19 and TRBJ1-1; 11 bases map to TRBD1. V shed 5 bases and J 7 bases; nucleotides not matched to a gene: 6. The germline CDR1 and CDR2 sequences are LNHDA and SQIVND (reference sequence). The CDR3 extends over 14 amino acids. The CDR3 DNA reads TGTGCCAGTAGTCCTCCCGGGACAGGGGGTGAAGCTTTCTTT. Its translation is CASSPPGTGGEAFF.

The chain couples TRBV4-1 to TRBJ2-3, with 8 bases aligning to TRBD1. CDR3 length: 14 residues. Losses at the gene ends were 6 bases for V and 2 bases for J; bases not matched to a gene: 4. Germline V gene sequence: CDR1 MGHRA, CDR2 YSYEKL. CDR3 amino acids: CASRQTGVTDTQYF. The CDR3 DNA follows: TGCGCCAGCAGGCAGACAGGGGTCACAGATACGCAGTATTTT.

The chain recombines TRBV4-3 with TRBJ1-5, with D uncertain. Looked up from germline, CDR1 is LGHNA and CDR2 is YSLEER. Trimming removed 0 bases from V and 5 bases from J, with 5 bases in between. The CDR3 totals 13 residues. In DNA, the CDR3 is TGCGCCAGCAGCCAAGATCTTTATCAGCCCCAGCATTTT. Amino acids: CASSQDLYQPQHF.

This clone was counted between two and nine times. The chain is built from TRBV29-1 and TRBJ1-5, with D possibly TRBD1 on 5 matching bases. The ends were cut back, 3 bases at V and 1 base at J, with 19 bases in the middle. Per germline, CDR1 SQVTM and CDR2 ANQGSEA. The CDR3 consists of 17 residues. The CDR3 DNA sequence: TGCAGCGTTGATCGGCGGCGGGGCGTTTGCAGCAATCAGCCCCAGCATTTT. Translation gives CSVDRRRGVCSNQPQHF.

The chain joins TRBV5-1 to TRBJ2-7, with 9 bases matching TRBD2. J was trimmed by 7 bases and V by 4 bases; bases with no gene match: 3. The CDR3 is 12 residues long. Germline lookup yields CDR1 SGHRS and CDR2 YFSETQ. The DNA for the CDR3 is TGCGCCAGCAGCACAACTAGCGGGGAGCAGTACTTC. Translating it yields CASSTTSGEQYF. The whole variable domain, filled in from reference TRBV5-1 and TRBJ2-7, reads KAGVTQTPRYLIKTRGQQVTLSCSPISGHRSVSWYQQTPGQGLQFLFEYFSETQRNKGNFPGRFSGRQFSNSRSEMNVSTLELGDSALYLCASSTTSGEQYFGPGTRLTVT.

This chain joins TRBV7-2 and TRBJ2-7; 8 bases agree with TRBD1. CDR3 length: 13 amino acids. V shed 4 bases, J shed 7 bases, and the junction held 6 bases outside the gene matches. Germline V gene data show CDR1 as SGHTA and CDR2 as FQGNSA. The CDR3 reads CASSSNRGYEQYF. The CDR3 DNA is TGTGCCAGCAGCTCAAACAGGGGGTATGAGCAGTACTTC.

In its sample, this clone was seen once. CDR3 sequence (DNA): TGTGCCAGCAGCCTTAATGAGAATGGCTACACCTTC. Its protein product is CASSLNENGYTF. The chain joins TRBV7-2 to TRBJ1-2; D unclear. The CDR3 has 12 amino acids. CDR1 and CDR2 (germline): SGHTA, FQGNSA. The V and J ends lost 5 bases and 6 bases respectively, with 10 bases between them.

DNA of the CDR3: TGTGCCAGCTCACTTGACAGAAATTCACCCCTCCACTTT. It specifies CASSLDRNSPLHF. J is TRBJ1-6 and V is TRBV18; perhaps TRBD1 as D (5 bases). V gave up 4 bases and J gave up 7 bases, with 8 bases separating them. Germline V gene sequence: CDR1 KGHSH, CDR2 LQKENI. The CDR3 sequence is 13 residues long.

The chain employs TRBV24-1 and TRBJ2-1; D unclear. The length of the CDR3 is 17 residues. V shed 4 bases and J shed 6 bases, with 21 bases lying between them. Germline V CDR1 and CDR2: KGHDR, SFDVKD. The CDR3 sequence is CATSESFAGPKLNEQFF. The CDR3 coding sequence is TGTGCCACCAGTGAGTCTTTCGCTGGTCCCAAGCTCAATGAGCAGTTCTTC.

This chain uses TRBV6-5 with TRBJ2-2; 12 nucleotides match TRBD1. CDR1 and CDR2 (germline): MNHEY, SVGAGI. CDR3 length: 16 residues. The J segment lost 5 bases and the V segment lost 4 bases, leaving 5 bases of the junction unmatched. For the CDR3, the DNA is TGTGCCAGCAGTTGGGGACAGGGGGCGCTGACCGGGGAGCTGTTTTTT. As protein: CASSWGQGALTGELFF.

Here the CDR3 reads CASSSTGRGEQFF. In DNA, the CDR3 is TGTGCCAGCAGCTCGACAGGGCGGGGAGAGCAGTTCTTC. The rearrangement joins TRBV9 to TRBJ2-1; TRBD1 is a possible D gene (7 bases). The V gene lost 4 bases and the J gene lost 10 bases, with 15 bases spanning the gap. CDR1 is SGDLS and CDR2 is YYNGEE in the germline V gene. The CDR3 is 13 amino acids.

The CDR3 region has the DNA TGCGCCAGCAGCTTGGTTACTAGCGGGAGTGTAAATGAGCAGTTCTTC. It is translated as CASSLVTSGSVNEQFF. V and J are TRBV5-1 and TRBJ2-1, with 11 bases matching TRBD2. There are 16 residues in the CDR3. Germline CDR1 and CDR2: SGHRS and YFSETQ. V lost 0 bases to trimming and J lost 7 bases; unmatched junction nucleotides: 6.

The chain couples TRBV28 to TRBJ2-7; D is unresolved. V was clipped by 6 bases and J by 0 bases, with 12 bases between them. The CDR3 runs to 14 residues. In germline, CDR1 is MDHEN, CDR2 SYDVKM. CDR3 DNA sequence: TGTGCCAGCAGAGTGAGCGCTAGCTCCTACGAGCAGTACTTC. Protein sequence: CASRVSASSYEQYF.

The V and J genes are TRBV20-1 and TRBJ2-3; D remains unclear. Trimming removed 0 bases from V and 6 bases from J, with 4 bases in between. Germline values: CDR1 DFQATT, CDR2 SNEGSKA (reference sequence). The CDR3 extends over 11 amino acids. The CDR3 nucleotides are TGCAGTGCTAGAGAGAGTGATACGCAGTATTTT. Its translation is CSARESDTQYF.

J is TRBJ1-2 and V is TRBV12-3 or TRBV12-4, with D possibly being TRBD1 (5 bases). With 4 bases removed from V and 8 bases from J, the gap between germline ends came to 11 bases. The CDR3 is made up of 12 amino acids. CDR3 in DNA: TGTGCCAGCAGTTGGCAGGGAAGCGGCTACACCTTC. It yields the protein CASSWQGSGYTF.

The chain has TRBV9 and TRBJ2-7; possibly TRBD1 for D (6 bases). The germline V gene has CDR1 SGDLS and CDR2 YYNGEE. The CDR3 has 13 residues. V shed 0 bases and J shed 5 bases, with 9 bases lying between them. The CDR3 region has the DNA TGTGCCAGCAGCGTAGTGTCAGGGGACGAGCAGTACTTC. Its protein is CASSVVSGDEQYF.

This clone was recorded a few times. The rearrangement joins TRBV20-1 to TRBJ1-5; no firm D call. The CDR3 length is 13 residues. Germline V CDR1 and CDR2: DFQATT, SNEGSKA (reference sequence). Trimming cost V 3 bases and J 5 bases, with 11 bases left between them. The DNA of the CDR3 is TGCAGTGCTAGTGGAGGGCGGGATCAGCCCCAGCATTTT. Protein: CSASGGRDQPQHF.

The chain carries TRBV7-9 and TRBJ2-3; 9 nucleotides agree with TRBD2. The CDR3 is 17 residues long. Germline V gene sequence: CDR1 SEHNR, CDR2 FQNEAQ (reference sequence). Trimming cost V 1 base and J 5 bases; bases outside gene matches: 10. CDR3 DNA sequence: TGTGCCAGCAGCTTAGTGACTAGCGGCAGAGGGGTAGATACGCAGTATTTT. Protein: CASSLVTSGRGVDTQYF. The variable domain in full, with the rest retrieved from reference TRBV7-9 and TRBJ2-3, is DTGVSQNPRHKITKRGQNVTFRCDPISEHNRLYWYRQTLGQGPEFLTYFQNEAQLEKSRLLSDRFSAERPKGSFSTLEIQRTEQGDSAMYLCASSLVTSGRGVDTQYFGPGTRLTVL.

V gene TRBV4-3 combines with J gene TRBJ2-7; TRBD1 matches at 7 bases. This CDR3 has 16 residues. Germline CDR1 LGHNA, CDR2 YSLEER. The junction had 6 bases not matched to a gene; V was cut back by 1 base and J by 0 bases. This chain's CDR3 is CASSQAGTVNSYEQYF. For the CDR3, the DNA is TGCGCCAGCAGCCAAGCCGGGACAGTAAACTCCTACGAGCAGTACTTC.

The chain employs TRBV27 and TRBJ1-2; 7 nucleotides line up with TRBD1. The CDR3 is 15 amino acids. V lost 6 bases, J lost 2 bases, and 9 bases stayed unmatched. CDR1 and CDR2 from the germline V gene are MNHEY and SMNVEV (reference sequence). The DNA of the CDR3 is TGTGCCAGCAGCTCGGGTAGGGGGCTAAACTATGGCTACACCTTC. It yields the protein CASSSGRGLNYGYTF.

This chain connects TRBV6-2 or TRBV6-3 to TRBJ2-7, with TRBD1 as a possible D gene (6 bases). CDR3 length equals 15 residues. V gave up 0 bases and J gave up 5 bases, with 14 bases separating them. The V gene's germline CDR1 is MNHEY and CDR2 SVGEGT. CDR3 protein: CASSYSDQSGDEQYF. The CDR3 DNA follows: TGTGCCAGCAGTTACTCCGATCAATCAGGGGACGAGCAGTACTTC.

V gene TRBV10-2 combines with J gene TRBJ2-7, with unresolved D. V was pared by 3 bases and J by 3 bases, with 15 bases between. CDR3 length: 15 residues. Germline CDR1 reads WSHSY; CDR2 reads SAAADI. The CDR3 region is CASSDPQVLHYEQYF. CDR3 DNA: TGCGCCAGCAGTGACCCCCAGGTACTGCACTACGAGCAGTACTTC.

This chain uses TRBV24-1 with TRBJ1-5; 7 bases fit TRBD1. This CDR3 has 19 amino acids. With V trimmed by 0 bases and J by 1 base, 11 bases remained unmatched. CDR1 and CDR2 from the germline V gene are KGHDR and SFDVKD. Here the CDR3 DNA reads TGTGCCACCAGTGATTTGGCCCTGACAGGGCCGGAAAGCAATCAGCCCCAGCATTTT. It is translated as CATSDLALTGPESNQPQHF.

The chain couples TRBV21-1 to TRBJ2-3; the table's TRBD1 call for D was not verified on the DNA. TRBV21-1 is reported as a pseudogene. The CDR3 spans 17 residues. The CDR3 spells CASSLSGSGSHTDTQYF. The CDR3 DNA is TGTGCCAGCAGCCTGAGTGGTTCAGGGTCCCACACAGATACGCAGTATTTT.

The chain links TRBV30 to TRBJ2-1; 9 nucleotides align to TRBD2. With 3 bases clipped from V and 9 bases from J, the junction kept 0 bases outside the gene matches. The CDR3 consists of 11 residues. Germline-derived CDR1 and CDR2 are GTSNPN and SVGIG (reference sequence). The CDR3 loop reads CAWRLAGEQFF. In DNA form, the CDR3 reads TGTGCCTGGAGACTAGCGGGTGAGCAGTTCTTC.

This clone has more than one count but fewer than ten. The rearrangement joins TRBV7-8 to TRBJ2-7; TRBD2 matches at 8 bases. V lost 5 bases, J lost 3 bases, and 12 bases stayed unmatched. The CDR3 loop spans 16 amino acids. Germline-derived CDR1 and CDR2 are SGHVS and FQNEAQ. CDR3 sequence (DNA): TGTGCCAGCAGCCCTCCAATCGGACTAGCCGACTACGAGCAGTACTTC. Protein sequence: CASSPPIGLADYEQYF.